This paragraph reports one T cell receptor beta chain. The CDR3 sequence is 14 residues long. In germline, CDR1 is MNHEY, CDR2 SVGAGI. With 6 bases clipped from V and 6 bases from J, the junction kept 6 bases outside the gene matches. These data come from a study of blood T cell repertoires in COVID-19. Study information: T cells, B-cell-depleted T cells, or PBMCs supplied cDNA or gDNA.

The assay was immunoSEQ multiplex PCR, and TCRdb's table has in-frame clones only and misses some. The data show about 200,000 clones, with approximately 86% seen just once and 3% to 4.5% held by the top ten. V and J are TRBV6-5 and TRBJ2-2; 8 bases line up with TRBD1. The clonotype was recovered from a woman aged 40 to 50 with acute COVID-19. Input material: PBMCs or T cells enriched from blood (not recorded which). CDR3 coding DNA: TGTGCCAGCAGGAGACAGGGGTTCCCCGGGGAGCTGTTTTTT. This sequence encodes CASRRQGFPGELFF.